Following are 19 T cell receptor beta chains from one sample sequenced in a study of shared clonotypes between healthy human individuals. TCRdb's table, derived via immunoSEQ multiplex PCR, lists solely in-frame clones and lacks some. The table shows approximately 740,000 clones, with roughly 70% occurring only once. The sequenced sample consisted of memory CD4+ T cells sorted from blood. Subset of the sample: CD45RA-negative fraction. The receptors originated from a woman aged 25 to 39 in good health.

This clone occurred once. The rearrangement uses TRBV29-1 and TRBJ1-2; TRBD1 agrees at 7 bases. This CDR3 spans 13 amino acids. The J segment lost 2 bases and the V segment lost 4 bases, leaving 4 bases of the junction unmatched. Germline assignment: CDR1 SQVTM and CDR2 ANQGSEA. CDR3 bases: TGCAGCGTTGCGGAGGGGGCGAACTATGGCTACACCTTC. Translation: CSVAEGANYGYTF.

This chain connects TRBV28 to TRBJ1-2; weak D call: TRBD1 (5 bases). V lost 5 bases, J lost 5 bases, and 6 bases lay in between. The germline V gene has CDR1 MDHEN and CDR2 SYDVKM. This CDR3 has 11 residues. The CDR3 DNA follows: TGTGCCAGCAGTGGGGGGTATGGCTACACCTTC. The encoded protein is CASSGGYGYTF.

This clone has ten or more counts. The chain uses TRBV18 and TRBJ1-4, with D hard to call. The germline CDR1 and CDR2 sequences are KGHSH and LQKENI. Trimming stripped 1 base from V and 8 bases from J, with 14 bases between. This CDR3 is 15 amino acids long. The CDR3: CASSPRRPNGEKLFF. CDR3 sequence (DNA): TGTGCCAGCTCACCACGGAGGCCTAACGGGGAAAAACTGTTTTTT.

This clone has more than one count but fewer than ten. The genes are TRBV4-1 and TRBJ2-7, with unresolved D. Trimming took 1 base from V and 2 from J, leaving 12 bases between them. The CDR3 is made up of 15 amino acids. Germline assignment: CDR1 MGHRA and CDR2 YSYEKL. In DNA form, the CDR3 reads TGCGCCAGCAGCCAAGTTGGTCGGAATACCTACGAGCAGTACTTC. This encodes CASSQVGRNTYEQYF.

The chain joins TRBV27 to TRBJ2-1, with 10 bases lining up with TRBD2. Losses at the gene ends were 6 bases for V and 6 bases for J; bases not matched to a gene: 2. Germline CDR1 MNHEY, CDR2 SMNVEV (reference sequence). This CDR3 is built from 13 residues. The CDR3 region has the DNA TGTGCCAGCAGAGCGGGAGGGTTCAATGAGCAGTTCTTC. Encoded protein: CASRAGGFNEQFF.

V usage is TRBV28 and J usage is TRBJ1-2, with D perhaps matching TRBD1 (5 bases). CDR1 MDHEN and CDR2 SYDVKM come from the germline V gene. The V and J ends lost 6 bases and 8 bases respectively, with 19 bases between them. The CDR3 loop spans 14 amino acids. In DNA form, the CDR3 reads TGTGCCAGCAGCCTAACCGGGACCGAGGTCGGCTACACCTTC. As protein: CASSLTGTEVGYTF.

This sequence joins TRBV7-9 and TRBJ2-6; TRBD1 matches 7 bases. The germline V gene encodes CDR1 SEHNR and CDR2 FQNEAQ (reference sequence). Germline trimming cut 5 bases from V and 0 bases from J; bases unmatched to any gene: 7. The length of the CDR3 is 17 residues. For the CDR3, the DNA is TGTGCCAGCAGCCCCTGGGACAGCACCTCTGGGGCCAACGTCCTGACTTTC. Amino acids: CASSPWDSTSGANVLTF.

The chain links TRBV28 to TRBJ1-4, with 8 bases identical to TRBD1. This CDR3 has 15 amino acids. Germline V gene sequence: CDR1 MDHEN, CDR2 SYDVKM. Germline trimming cut 2 bases from V and 8 bases from J; bases unmatched to any gene: 7. The CDR3 coding sequence is TGTGCCAGCAGTTTAACCCAGGGGGCTTGGGAAAAACTGTTTTTT. Protein product: CASSLTQGAWEKLFF. The full variable domain, its missing parts supplied by reference TRBV28 and TRBJ1-4, is DVKVTQSSRYLVKRTGEKVFLECVQDMDHENMFWYRQDPGLGLRLIYFSYDVKMKEKGDIPEGYSVSREKKERFSLILESASTNQTSMYLCASSLTQGAWEKLFFGSGTQLSVL.

The genes are TRBV28 and TRBJ2-7; 10 bases align to TRBD2. With 5 bases clipped from V and 2 bases from J, the junction kept 6 bases outside the gene matches. Germline V CDR1 and CDR2: MDHEN, SYDVKM. The CDR3 contains 15 residues. CDR3 protein: CASSLRTSGTYEQYF. DNA of the CDR3: TGTGCCAGCAGTCTTAGGACTAGCGGAACCTACGAGCAGTACTTC.

The chain has TRBV4-1 and TRBJ2-2, with 7 bases fitting TRBD2. Germline V gene data show CDR1 as MGHRA and CDR2 as YSYEKL. V was clipped by 4 bases and J by 7 bases; unmatched bases: 15. The CDR3 is 17 residues long. In DNA form, the CDR3 reads TGCGCCAGCAGCCTCGCCGGGACTACCAAACTGGGCGGGGAGCTGTTTTTT. Translated: CASSLAGTTKLGGELFF.

This chain uses TRBV7-2 with TRBJ2-1; maybe TRBD1 (6 bases). V was cut by 5 bases and J by 3 bases, with 14 bases left in between. This CDR3 has 15 amino acids. Germline CDR1 SGHTA, CDR2 FQGNSA. CDR3: CASSPHTGRYNEQFF. The CDR3 DNA reads TGTGCCAGCAGCCCCCACACAGGGCGCTACAATGAGCAGTTCTTC.

This clone was detected ten times or more. This rearrangement joins TRBV27 to TRBJ2-7, with D possibly matching TRBD2 (5 bases). CDR1 and CDR2 from the germline V gene are MNHEY and SMNVEV (reference sequence). The V end was cut by 5 bases, the J end by 1 base, with 15 bases between. The CDR3 consists of 15 residues. DNA for the CDR3: TGTGCCAGCAGTCCGGCGGCGACTAATTCCTACGAGCAGTACTTC. Amino acids: CASSPAATNSYEQYF.

The chain links TRBV5-1 to TRBJ2-1, with D perhaps TRBD2 (6 bases). The ends were cut back, 0 bases at V and 0 bases at J, with 10 bases in the middle. CDR3 length equals 16 residues. Germline V gene sequence: CDR1 SGHRS, CDR2 YFSETQ. CDR3 sequence reads: CASSLDAGSSYNEQFF. The CDR3 nucleotides are TGCGCCAGCAGCTTGGATGCGGGGAGCTCCTACAATGAGCAGTTCTTC.

The chain links TRBV14 to TRBJ2-5; 15 positions agree with TRBD2. The CDR3 is 17 residues long. Per the germline V gene, CDR1 is SGHDN and CDR2 is FVKESK. The V and J ends lost 4 bases and 2 bases, in that order; junction bases with no gene match: 5. CDR3 loop: CASSRGLAGGGQETQYF. CDR3 bases: TGTGCCAGCAGCCGCGGACTAGCGGGAGGGGGTCAAGAGACCCAGTACTTC.

This clone showed up just a few times. The gene calls are TRBV6-5 and TRBJ2-7; 8 positions agree with TRBD1. The CDR3 runs to 13 residues. The V segment lost 6 bases and the J segment 8 bases; nucleotides outside the gene matches: 9. Germline values: CDR1 MNHEY, CDR2 SVGAGI. The CDR3 DNA reads TGTGCCAGCAGCCCGACAGGGGAGAGGCAGCAGTACTTC. Its translation is CASSPTGERQQYF.

Comments on this clone: This specimen includes other DNA sequences encoding the same CDR3. The chain has TRBV9 and TRBJ2-3; D remains unclear. This CDR3 spans 11 amino acids. The germline V and J ends were trimmed by 0 bases and 6 bases, with 2 bases remaining between them. Germline-derived CDR1 and CDR2 are SGDLS and YYNGEE. This CDR3 is CASSVGDTQYF. The CDR3 DNA sequence: TGTGCCAGCAGCGTAGGGGATACGCAGTATTTT.

This chain joins TRBV11-2 and TRBJ2-7, with 9 bases matching TRBD1. The CDR3 spans 15 residues. V trimming: 3 bases; J trimming: 4 bases; junction bases outside the gene matches: 7. Looked up from germline, CDR1 is SGHAT and CDR2 is FQNNGV. The chain's CDR3 is CASSFAGQGAYEQYF. DNA of the CDR3: TGTGCCAGCAGCTTTGCGGGACAGGGAGCATACGAGCAGTACTTC.

In this sample, this clone turned up once. J is TRBJ2-3 and V is TRBV11-2; 11 bases fit TRBD1. V shed 5 bases and J 6 bases; nucleotides not matched to a gene: 7. Germline values: CDR1 SGHAT, CDR2 FQNNGV. This CDR3 spans 15 amino acids. CDR3: CASSARTGGLDTQYF. As DNA, the CDR3 is TGTGCCAGCAGCGCGCGGACAGGGGGCTTGGATACGCAGTATTTT.

This chain connects TRBV19 to TRBJ2-2; possibly TRBD2 for D (6 bases). The V gene's germline CDR1 is LNHDA and CDR2 SQIVND (reference sequence). The CDR3 is 14 residues long. Trimming took 5 bases from V and 1 from J, leaving 8 bases between them. As DNA, the CDR3 is TGTGCCAGTAGTGTAGCGGTGAACACCGGGGAGCTGTTTTTT. Encoded protein: CASSVAVNTGELFF.